These 4 T cell receptor beta chains were sequenced from one sample in a study of blood T cell repertoires in COVID-19. The repertoire was sequenced with immunoSEQ multiplex PCR; TCRdb's copy has only in-frame clones and lacks some. Among 170,000 or so clones listed, 90% were seen once. Sequencing was carried out using peripheral blood. All receptors derive from a man aged 45-65 years with acute or convalescent COVID-19.

This chain uses TRBV30 with TRBJ2-5; 9 positions match TRBD2. Germline V CDR1 and CDR2: GTSNPN, SVGIG (reference sequence). V was pared by 2 bases and J by 5 bases, with 6 bases of the junction left unmatched. The CDR3 is made up of 14 amino acids. This chain's CDR3 is CAWSSSGGWETQYF. The CDR3 DNA reads as TGTGCCTGGAGTAGTAGCGGGGGTTGGGAGACCCAGTACTTC.

The chain recombines TRBV9 with TRBJ2-3; possibly TRBD1 for D (6 bases). CDR3 length equals 16 residues. V was cut by 4 bases and J by 3 bases, with 18 bases left in between. CDR1 and CDR2 from the germline V gene are SGDLS and YYNGEE. CDR3 DNA: TGTGCCAGCAGCATTTCCCCACAGGGCGGGACAGATACGCAGTATTTT. Its translation: CASSISPQGGTDTQYF.

The sample holds a few counts of this clone. The chain recombines TRBV21-1 with TRBJ1-3. TRBV21-1 is described as a pseudogene. CDR3 length: 16 residues. Written as DNA, the CDR3 is TGTGCCAGCAGCCCCCTGTGTGCCAAAGCCCGAAACACCATATATTTT. Protein product: CASSPLCAKARNTIYF.

V usage is TRBV28 and J usage is TRBJ1-4; D is ambiguous. Germline V gene sequence: CDR1 MDHEN, CDR2 SYDVKM. The V gene lost 8 bases and the J gene lost 8 bases, with 27 bases spanning the gap. The length of the CDR3 is 17 residues. CDR3 amino acids: CASGFGPGGRWSEKLFF. CDR3 coding DNA: TGTGCCAGCGGCTTTGGGCCCGGAGGCAGGTGGTCGGAAAAACTGTTTTTT.